One sample yielded the 2 T cell receptor beta chains listed below, sequenced in a study of blood T cell repertoires in COVID-19. Profiled with immunoSEQ multiplex PCR; TCRdb holds only in-frame clones, not every one. The table shows approximately 88,000 clones, with roughly 82% occurring only once. Specimen: peripheral blood. These receptors were obtained from an elderly woman with active or convalescent COVID-19.

This clone was seen just once. The chain uses TRBV7-8 and TRBJ2-1; possible D gene TRBD2, 6 bases. V was cut by 5 bases and J by 1 base, with 27 bases left in between. Germline CDR1 is SGHVS and CDR2 is FQNEAQ. This CDR3 contains 20 residues. DNA of the CDR3: TGTGCCAGCAGCCCTATTACCCGGCGGGGCGTAGGTCTATCCTACAATGAGCAGTTCTTC. This sequence encodes CASSPITRRGVGLSYNEQFF.

This rearrangement joins TRBV7-2 to TRBJ1-1, with D possibly TRBD1 on 5 matching bases. The V and J ends lost 5 bases and 8 bases respectively, with 18 bases between them. From germline, CDR1 is SGHTA and CDR2 FQGNSA. The CDR3 spans 14 residues. The CDR3 here is CASSLTTETPEAFF. The CDR3, as DNA: TGTGCCAGCAGCCTAACGACAGAGACTCCCGAAGCTTTCTTT.